This T cell receptor (beta chain) is from a study of cytomegalovirus exposure and HLA in healthy donors. CDR1 is LGHNA and CDR2 is YSLEER in the germline V gene. V lost 2 bases to trimming and J lost 2 bases; unmatched junction nucleotides: 6. The CDR3 runs 17 residues. A multiplex PCR was run with 60 Vbeta primers and 13 Jbeta primers. Method: immunoSEQ multiplex PCR; TCRdb's copy keeps in-frame clones and lacks some. The repertoire has around 190,000 clones, around 77% of them found once; the top ten carry approximately 2.5%. The chain recombines TRBV4-3 with TRBJ2-1; 10 positions match TRBD2. The clonotype was recovered from a man in his sixties in good health and CMV-seronegative. The specimen sequenced was PBMCs. CDR3: CASSQNQAGGPYNEQFF. For the CDR3, the DNA is TGCGCCAGCAGCCAAAATCAAGCGGGAGGGCCCTACAATGAGCAGTTCTTC.